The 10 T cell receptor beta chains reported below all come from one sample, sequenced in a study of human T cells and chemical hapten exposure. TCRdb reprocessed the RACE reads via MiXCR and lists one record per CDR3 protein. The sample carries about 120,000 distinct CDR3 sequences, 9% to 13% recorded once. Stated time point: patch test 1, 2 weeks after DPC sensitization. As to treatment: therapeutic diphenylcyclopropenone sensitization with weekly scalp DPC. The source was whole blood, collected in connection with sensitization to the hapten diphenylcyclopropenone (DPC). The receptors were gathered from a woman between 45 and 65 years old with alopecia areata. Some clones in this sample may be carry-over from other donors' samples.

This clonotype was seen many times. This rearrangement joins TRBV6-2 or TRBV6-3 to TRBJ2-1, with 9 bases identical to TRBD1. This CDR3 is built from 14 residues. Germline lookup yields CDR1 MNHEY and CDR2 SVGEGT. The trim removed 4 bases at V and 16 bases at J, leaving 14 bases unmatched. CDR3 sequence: CASSLRPQGAFRFF. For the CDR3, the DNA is TGTGCCAGCAGTTTAAGACCACAGGGGGCTTTCCGTTTCTTC.

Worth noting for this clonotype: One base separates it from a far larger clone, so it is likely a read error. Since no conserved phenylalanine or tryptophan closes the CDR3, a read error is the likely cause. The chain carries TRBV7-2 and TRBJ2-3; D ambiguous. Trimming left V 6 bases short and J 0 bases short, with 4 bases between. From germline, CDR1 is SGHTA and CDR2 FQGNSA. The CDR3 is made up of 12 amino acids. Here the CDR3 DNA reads TGTGCCAGCAGATTTAGCACAGATACGCAGTATTCT. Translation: CASRFSTDTQYS.

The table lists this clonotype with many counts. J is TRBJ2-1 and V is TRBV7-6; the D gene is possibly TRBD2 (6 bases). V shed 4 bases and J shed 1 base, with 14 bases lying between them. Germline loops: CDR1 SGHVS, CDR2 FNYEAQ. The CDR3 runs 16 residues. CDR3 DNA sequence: TGTGCCAGCAGCTCCGTACCTAGCGCGTCCTACAATGAGCAGTTCTTC. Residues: CASSSVPSASYNEQFF.

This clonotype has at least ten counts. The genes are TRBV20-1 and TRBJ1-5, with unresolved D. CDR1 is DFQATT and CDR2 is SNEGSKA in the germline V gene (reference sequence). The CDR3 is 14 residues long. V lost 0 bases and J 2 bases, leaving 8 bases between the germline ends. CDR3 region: CSARESNRNQPQHF. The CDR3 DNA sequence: TGCAGTGCTAGAGAATCTAACCGCAATCAGCCCCAGCATTTT.

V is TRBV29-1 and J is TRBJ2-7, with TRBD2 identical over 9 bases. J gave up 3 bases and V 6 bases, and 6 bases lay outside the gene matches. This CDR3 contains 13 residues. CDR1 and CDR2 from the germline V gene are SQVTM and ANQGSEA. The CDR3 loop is CSVERGEGYEQYF. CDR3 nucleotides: TGCAGCGTCGAGCGGGGGGAAGGCTACGAGCAGTACTTC.

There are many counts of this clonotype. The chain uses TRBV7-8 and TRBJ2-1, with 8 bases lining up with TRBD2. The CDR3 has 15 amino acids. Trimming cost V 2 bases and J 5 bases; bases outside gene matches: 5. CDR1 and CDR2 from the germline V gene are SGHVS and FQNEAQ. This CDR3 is CASSLRGRPDNEQFF. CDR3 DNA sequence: TGTGCCAGCAGCTTACGCGGGAGGCCTGACAATGAGCAGTTCTTC.

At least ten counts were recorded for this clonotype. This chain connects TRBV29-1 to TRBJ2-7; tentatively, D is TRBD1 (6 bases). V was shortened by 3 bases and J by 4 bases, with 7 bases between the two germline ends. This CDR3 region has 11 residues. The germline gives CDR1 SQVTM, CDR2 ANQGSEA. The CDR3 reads CSVERGYEQYF. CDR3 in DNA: TGCAGCGTTGAGAGGGGGTACGAGCAGTACTTC.

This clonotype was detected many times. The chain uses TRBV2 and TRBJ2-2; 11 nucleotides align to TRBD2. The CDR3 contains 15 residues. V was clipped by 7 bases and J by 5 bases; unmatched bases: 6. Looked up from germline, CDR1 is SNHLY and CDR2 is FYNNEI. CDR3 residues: CASKPLAGVTGELFF. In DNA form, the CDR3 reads TGTGCCAGCAAGCCACTAGCGGGGGTTACCGGGGAGCTGTTTTTT.

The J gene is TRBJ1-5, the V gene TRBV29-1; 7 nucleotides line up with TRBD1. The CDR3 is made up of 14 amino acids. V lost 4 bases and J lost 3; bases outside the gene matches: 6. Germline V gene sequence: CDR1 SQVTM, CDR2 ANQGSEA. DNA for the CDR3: TGCAGCGTTGTCCCGACAGGGTCCAATCAGCCCCAGCATTTT. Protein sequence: CSVVPTGSNQPQHF.

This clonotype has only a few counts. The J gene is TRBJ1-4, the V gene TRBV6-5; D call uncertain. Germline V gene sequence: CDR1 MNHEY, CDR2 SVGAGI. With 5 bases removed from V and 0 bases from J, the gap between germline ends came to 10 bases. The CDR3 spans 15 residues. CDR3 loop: CASSTTGTTNEKLFF. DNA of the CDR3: TGTGCCAGCAGTACGACGGGGACAACTAATGAAAAACTGTTTTTT.